The 4 T cell receptor beta chains presented below share a single source sample, sequenced in a study of response to subunit inactivated influenza vaccine. MiXCR, applied by TCRdb to the RT-PCR reads, yields one record per CDR3 protein. The top ten hold roughly a tenth of the sample, which has around 540,000 distinct CDR3 sequences, about 12% seen once. The specimen was PBMCs from blood, collected on the day of vaccination. Receptors were obtained from a man aged 50-60 years who received an inactivated influenza vaccine.

This clonotype was found a few times. This chain links TRBV3-1 with TRBJ2-7; 8 bases are shared with TRBD1. The CDR3 sequence is 14 residues long. The germline V gene has CDR1 LGHDT and CDR2 YNNKEL (reference sequence). With 4 bases clipped from V and 4 bases from J, the junction kept 6 bases outside the gene matches. The CDR3 DNA is TGTGCCAGCAGCCTTAGGACAGGGATGTACGAGCAGTACTTC. It is translated as CASSLRTGMYEQYF.

This chain connects TRBV4-3 to TRBJ2-2; D unresolved. Per the germline V gene, CDR1 is LGHNA and CDR2 is YSLEER. This CDR3 region has 13 residues. V was clipped by 1 base and J by 5 bases, with 5 bases between them. CDR3 DNA sequence: TGCGCCAGCAGCCAAGCCGTTACCGGGGAGCTGTTTTTT. Protein: CASSQAVTGELFF.

In its sample, this clonotype was seen a few times. The chain joins TRBV20-1 to TRBJ1-5; TRBD1 matches 7 bases. The CDR3 is made up of 13 amino acids. V shed 5 bases and J 7 bases; nucleotides not matched to a gene: 8. The germline V gene encodes CDR1 DFQATT and CDR2 SNEGSKA (reference sequence). CDR3 amino acids: CSAPTGFGQPQHF. The CDR3 nucleotides read TGCAGTGCTCCGACAGGGTTTGGACAGCCCCAGCATTTT.

This clonotype occurred a few times. J is TRBJ2-5 and V is TRBV20-1; no firm D call. Germline assignment: CDR1 DFQATT and CDR2 SNEGSKA (reference sequence). Trimming took off 0 bases at V and 4 bases at J, with 9 bases between the two ends. The CDR3 covers 13 residues. This CDR3 reads CSARDLRRETQYF. CDR3 nucleotides: TGCAGTGCTAGAGATTTGCGGAGAGAGACCCAGTACTTC.